Reported below is one TCR beta chain. The recovered donors of Cohort 3 showed two negative PCRs, clearance, or symptom resolution. The data derive from a study of blood T cell repertoires in COVID-19. Profiled with immunoSEQ multiplex PCR; TCRdb holds only in-frame clones, not every one. The table lists fewer than 250,000 clones, 87% of them singletons. The germline V gene has CDR1 SQVTM and CDR2 ANQGSEA. CDR3 length: 13 amino acids. V was cut by 6 bases and J by 1 base, with 13 bases left in between. The TCR comes from a young man who had recovered from COVID-19. J is TRBJ2-7 and V is TRBV29-1, with D possibly being TRBD1 (5 bases). The specimen sequenced was PBMCs or T cells enriched from blood (not recorded which). DNA of the CDR3: TGCAGCGTCGTGACAGCCCCGTCCTACGAGCAGTACTTC. Its translation: CSVVTAPSYEQYF.